This paragraph covers one T cell receptor beta chain sequence. Each subset's genomic DNA was split evenly across several immunoSEQ plates. PCR replicates from unsorted PBMC used around 300 ng DNA, and this amount was tens of thousands of T cell genomes. In the original processing: There were no quality scores in the junction-only immunoSEQ sequences, so filtering differed. Here immunoSEQ multiplex PCR was the method, and the copy in TCRdb shows in-frame clones only, minus some. That table supplies the V and J calls and clone size; D and trimming were determined from the DNA. The table includes 450,000 to 650,000 clones, around 80% detected once. The data originate from a study of shared clonotypes between healthy human individuals. The germline V and J ends were trimmed by 2 bases and 5 bases, with 9 bases remaining between them. The CDR3 contains 13 residues. Germline V gene lookup returns CDR1 MDHEN and CDR2 SYDVKM.

All the donors were Caucasian adults who lived in Nashville, Tennessee. What was sequenced was PBMCs. The chain uses TRBV28 and TRBJ1-1, with D maybe TRBD1 (5 bases). The receptor's source is a woman between 40 and 50 years old in good health. Some clones in this sample may be carry-over from other donors' samples. Written as DNA, the CDR3 is TGTGCCAGCAGTTTAGGGGGGAGGACTGAAGCTTTCTTT. Its translation is CASSLGGRTEAFF.